These 23 T cell receptor beta chains came from one sample sequenced in a study of regulatory T cells in long-lasting Graves disease. The time point is: newly diagnosed GD, antithyroid drugs for less than 3 months. Extracted RNA from PBMCs served as the source of the TCR library. Combining iRepertoire HTBI primers with Arm-PCR of CDR3 regions, the authors built TCR beta libraries. TCRdb called the multiplex PCR reads again in MiXCR, with one record for every CDR3 protein. In the table there are over 450,000 distinct CDR3 sequences, 12% of which are singletons. The sample also formed part of further work on T cells in Graves' hyperthyroidism and ophthalmopathy.

The sample was peripheral blood mononuclear cells (PBMCs), taken at new diagnosis, from a patient treated with antithyroid drugs. Source of these receptors: a woman in her thirties with Graves disease.

This clonotype was detected ten times or more. The V gene is TRBV3-1, the J gene TRBJ2-7; 13 bases map to TRBD2. The CDR3 covers 17 residues. The J segment lost 5 bases and the V segment lost 0 bases, leaving 7 bases of the junction unmatched. Germline V gives CDR1 LGHDT, CDR2 YNNKEL (reference sequence). The CDR3 sequence is CASSQDSTSGRVHEQYF. The CDR3 coding sequence is TGTGCCAGCAGCCAAGATTCAACTAGCGGGAGGGTCCACGAGCAGTACTTC.

This clonotype was seen only a few times. The V call is TRBV3-1, the J call TRBJ1-6; 10 bases are a match to TRBD1. The CDR3 length is 19 residues. Germline assignment: CDR1 LGHDT and CDR2 YNNKEL (reference sequence). The junction had 13 bases not matched to a gene; V was cut back by 3 bases and J by 5 bases. CDR3 sequence (DNA): TGTGCCAGCAGCCAGAACGACAGGGGGCGCCTACTAGATAATTCACCCCTCCACTTT. Its translation: CASSQNDRGRLLDNSPLHF.

On this clonotype: Possible read error: a much larger clone is one base away. The V and J genes are TRBV20-1 and TRBJ2-1; TRBD2 aligns across 9 bases. V lost 6 bases, J lost 5 bases, and 8 bases stayed unmatched. CDR1 and CDR2 (germline): DFQATT, SNEGSKA (reference sequence). The CDR3 sequence is 14 residues long. CDR3 sequence (DNA): TGCAGTGCCGGGGGACTAGCCCCCAACAATGAGCAGTTCTTC. It translates to CSAGGLAPNNEQFF.

This clonotype was recorded at least ten times. CDR3 sequence reads: CASTSGLAVYNEQFF. The CDR3 DNA is TGTGCCAGCACCTCTGGGCTAGCGGTCTACAATGAGCAGTTCTTC. This rearrangement joins TRBV7-9 to TRBJ2-1; TRBD2 aligns across 7 bases. J gave up 3 bases and V 7 bases, and 9 bases lay outside the gene matches. There are 15 residues in the CDR3. The germline V gene has CDR1 SEHNR and CDR2 FQNEAQ (reference sequence).

This clonotype has ten or more counts. The rearrangement links TRBV29-1 to TRBJ1-1; TRBD1 matches 8 bases. The CDR3 loop spans 13 amino acids. CDR1 and CDR2 from the germline V gene are SQVTM and ANQGSEA. V lost 6 bases to trimming and J lost 3 bases; unmatched junction nucleotides: 6. The CDR3 region has the DNA TGCAGCGTAGCCCCGGGACAGGACACTGAAGCTTTCTTT. Protein sequence: CSVAPGQDTEAFF.

This rearrangement joins TRBV12-3 or TRBV12-4 to TRBJ2-5, with 9 bases matching TRBD1. There are 15 residues in the CDR3. The trim removed 6 bases at V and 5 bases at J, leaving 10 bases unmatched. CDR3 nucleotides: TGTGCCAGCAGGTACGACGGACAGGGGAAGGAGACCCAGTACTTC. It is translated as CASRYDGQGKETQYF.

J is TRBJ1-2 and V is TRBV20-1; no reliable D call. The germline V gene has CDR1 DFQATT and CDR2 SNEGSKA (reference sequence). The CDR3 has 13 amino acids. Trimming took off 1 base at V and 8 bases at J, with 14 bases between the two ends. CDR3 residues: CSARVGRDKGYTF. As DNA, the CDR3 is TGCAGTGCTAGAGTAGGGAGGGATAAAGGCTACACCTTC.

This clonotype was observed at least ten times. The V and J genes are TRBV29-1 and TRBJ2-3; 8 bases line up with TRBD2. Losses at the gene ends were 6 bases for V and 1 base for J; bases not matched to a gene: 3. This CDR3 has 13 amino acids. In germline, CDR1 is SQVTM, CDR2 ANQGSEA. This chain's CDR3 is CSVGTSGTDTQYF. CDR3 sequence (DNA): TGCAGCGTGGGGACTAGTGGCACAGATACGCAGTATTTT.

This clonotype was detected a few times. A single base separates this from a much larger clone, so it may be a read error. V and J are TRBV11-1 and TRBJ1-1; D remains ambiguous. The CDR3 contains 14 residues. Between the trimmed V and J ends, which lost 5 bases and 2 bases, there was a span of 12 bases. Germline lookup yields CDR1 SGHAT and CDR2 FQDESV (reference sequence). As DNA, the CDR3 is TGTGCCAGCAGCCCAATAGATCTCAACACTGAAGCTTTCTTT. This sequence encodes CASSPIDLNTEAFF.

In its sample, this clonotype was seen a few times. The gene calls are TRBV27 and TRBJ2-2, with a tentative D call TRBD2 (6 bases). The CDR3 runs 15 residues. V was cut by 1 base and J by 6 bases, with 12 bases left in between. The V gene's germline CDR1 is MNHEY and CDR2 SMNVEV (reference sequence). The CDR3 nucleotides are TGTGCCAGCAGTTTATTAGCGGAGTTGCCCGGGGAGCTGTTTTTT. Protein: CASSLLAELPGELFF.

Only a few counts were recorded for this clonotype. The rearrangement joins TRBV4-1 to TRBJ1-6, with TRBD1 matching 7 bases. The V gene end was trimmed by 1 base and the J gene end by 7 bases; junction bases not matched to a gene: 7. The CDR3 sequence is 16 residues long. Germline lookup yields CDR1 MGHRA and CDR2 YSYEKL. CDR3 DNA sequence: TGCGCCAGCAGCCAAGGACAGGGTAGTCCGAATTCACCCCTCCACTTT. Its translation is CASSQGQGSPNSPLHF.

This CDR3 is CASSPMGLGGGNTQYF. For the CDR3, the DNA is TGTGCCAGCAGTCCCATGGGACTAGGGGGGGGGAATACGCAGTATTTT. J is TRBJ2-3 and V is TRBV28; 8 bases are a match to TRBD2. Germline CDR1 reads MDHEN; CDR2 reads SYDVKM. V trimming: 5 bases; J trimming: 7 bases; junction bases outside the gene matches: 14. The CDR3 covers 16 residues.

Ten or more counts support this clonotype. The chain joins TRBV30 to TRBJ1-2, with a possible D match to TRBD1 (5 bases). Between the trimmed V and J ends, which lost 2 bases and 4 bases, there was a span of 17 bases. Germline V gene lookup returns CDR1 GTSNPN and CDR2 SVGIG (reference sequence). The CDR3 has 15 amino acids. CDR3 loop: CAWSHWDRPIYGYTF. CDR3 bases: TGTGCCTGGAGTCATTGGGACCGCCCAATCTATGGCTACACCTTC.

This clonotype was recorded at least ten times. The chain joins TRBV28 to TRBJ2-3; 8 nucleotides match TRBD2. With V trimmed by 2 bases and J by 2 bases, 6 bases remained unmatched. Germline CDR1 MDHEN, CDR2 SYDVKM. This CDR3 comprises 16 residues. For the CDR3, the DNA is TGTGCCAGCAGTTTAAATCGCGGGAGGCTCACAGATACGCAGTATTTT. Translating gives CASSLNRGRLTDTQYF.

Many counts were recorded for this clonotype. V and J are TRBV6-1 and TRBJ1-1, with TRBD1 as a possible D gene (5 bases). CDR3 length: 17 residues. Germline V gives CDR1 MNHNS, CDR2 SASEGT. The V gene lost 6 bases and the J gene lost 0 bases, with 20 bases spanning the gap. CDR3 amino acids: CASRRDVWRALNTEAFF. The CDR3 region has the DNA TGTGCCAGCAGGAGGGACGTCTGGAGGGCCCTGAACACTGAAGCTTTCTTT.

Ten or more counts support this clonotype. The chain couples TRBV7-6 to TRBJ2-3, with D perhaps given as TRBD1 or TRBD2 (5 bases each). Germline V gene data show CDR1 as SGHVS and CDR2 as FNYEAQ. Trimming pared 4 bases from V and 0 bases from J, leaving 17 bases between. The CDR3 is made up of 17 amino acids. CDR3 bases: TGTGCCAGCAGCTCCCCACTGGGGGAGAGGAGCACAGATACGCAGTATTTT. It encodes CASSSPLGERSTDTQYF.

This chain uses TRBV10-2 with TRBJ2-5, with 7 bases matching TRBD1. The trim removed 7 bases at V and 10 bases at J, leaving 18 bases unmatched. This CDR3 region has 15 residues. Germline lookup yields CDR1 WSHSY and CDR2 SAAADI. The CDR3 protein is CASTPRQGPSLIQYF. Written as DNA, the CDR3 is TGCGCCAGCACCCCACGACAGGGTCCTTCGCTTATCCAGTACTTC.

This clonotype was seen repeatedly, ten times or more. V and J are TRBV4-2 and TRBJ2-3; 7 positions agree with TRBD2. This CDR3 comprises 17 residues. The V gene's germline CDR1 is LGHNA and CDR2 YNFKEQ. Germline trimming cut 1 base from V and 0 bases from J; bases unmatched to any gene: 7. CDR3 amino acids: CASSQGASGISTDTQYF. The CDR3 nucleotides read TGTGCCAGCAGCCAAGGAGCTAGCGGTATTAGCACAGATACGCAGTATTTT.

This clonotype was detected ten times or more. J is TRBJ1-2 and V is TRBV28; D gene unclear. The CDR3 contains 18 residues. V was trimmed by 5 bases and J by 4 bases, leaving 26 bases between them. The germline gives CDR1 MDHEN, CDR2 SYDVKM. The CDR3 sequence is CASSPGLLGKGWGYGYTF. The CDR3 DNA reads as TGTGCCAGCAGTCCCGGATTGTTGGGGAAGGGATGGGGCTATGGCTACACCTTC.

Ten or more counts support this clonotype. J is TRBJ2-7 and V is TRBV2, with a weak D call TRBD2 (5 bases). The ends were cut back, 1 base at V and 4 bases at J, with 11 bases in the middle. The CDR3 length is 14 residues. From germline, CDR1 is SNHLY and CDR2 FYNNEI. In DNA, the CDR3 is TGTGCCAGCAGTGAAGGTGGAGAGGGTTACGAGCAGTACTTC. Protein sequence: CASSEGGEGYEQYF.

This clonotype showed up many times. In DNA form, the CDR3 reads TGTGCCAGCAGTTCCTTTAGAGCTTTCTTT. It codes for CASSSFRAFF. The V call is TRBV28, the J call TRBJ1-1; D gene uncertain. The CDR3 is made up of 10 amino acids. V gave up 4 bases and J gave up 10 bases, with 7 bases separating them. Germline V CDR1 and CDR2: MDHEN, SYDVKM. Looking up the rest from reference TRBV28 and TRBJ1-1 gives the full variable domain: DVKVTQSSRYLVKRTGEKVFLECVQDMDHENMFWYRQDPGLGLRLIYFSYDVKMKEKGDIPEGYSVSREKKERFSLILESASTNQTSMYLCASSSFRAFFGQGTRLTVV.

This clonotype was picked up one time. With a much larger clone just one base away, this may be a read error. The J gene is TRBJ2-5, the V gene TRBV7-7; 8 bases align to TRBD2. The CDR3 has 15 residues. Germline V CDR1 and CDR2: SSHAT, FNYEAQ (reference sequence). The CDR3 region is CASSLSGTSPLVQYF. The CDR3 DNA reads as TGTGCTAGCAGCTTAAGCGGGACTAGTCCTTTGGTGCAGTACTTC.

This clonotype was counted ten times or more. This sequence joins TRBV2 and TRBJ1-3, with D unresolved. The CDR3 extends over 14 amino acids. CDR1 and CDR2 (germline): SNHLY, FYNNEI. V was clipped by 3 bases and J by 0 bases, with 6 bases between them. The chain's CDR3 is CASSDYSSGNTIYF. In nucleotides, the CDR3 is TGTGCCAGCAGTGACTACAGCTCTGGAAACACCATATATTTT.